These 29 T cell receptor beta chains share one sample of origin, sequenced in a study of blood T cell repertoires in COVID-19. Clones were read by immunoSEQ multiplex PCR, and TCRdb kept only the in-frame ones, dropping some. The table lists about 370,000 clones, over 85% of them singletons, with about 1.7% in the top ten. The sample comprised PBMCs or T cells enriched from blood (not recorded which). These receptors all stem from a woman under 40 who had recovered from COVID-19.

The rearrangement uses TRBV28 and TRBJ2-7; D is ambiguous. Germline CDR1 MDHEN, CDR2 SYDVKM. Trimming shortened V by 6 bases and J by 0 bases, and 15 bases separated the two germline ends. This CDR3 contains 15 residues. The CDR3 DNA reads TGTGCCAGCAGAGATACCGCCTTCAGCTCCTACGAGCAGTACTTC. Amino acid sequence: CASRDTAFSSYEQYF.

This chain links TRBV7-3 with TRBJ1-2; TRBD1 aligns across 7 bases. J lost 7 bases, V lost 5 bases, and 16 bases had no gene match. Germline V gives CDR1 SGHTA, CDR2 FQGTGA. CDR3 length: 16 amino acids. Written as DNA, the CDR3 is TGTGCCAGCAGCCAAAGCCCGGACAGGTCTCCGAGTGGCTACACCTTC. It codes for CASSQSPDRSPSGYTF.

The chain links TRBV7-9 to TRBJ1-1; no clear D gene. Germline lookup yields CDR1 SEHNR and CDR2 FQNEAQ (reference sequence). The CDR3 runs to 12 residues. V shed 5 bases and J shed 5 bases, with 9 bases lying between them. DNA of the CDR3: TGTGCCAGCAGCATGTTACTGACTGAAGCTTTCTTT. Translated, it gives CASSMLLTEAFF. The whole variable domain, filled in from reference TRBV7-9 and TRBJ1-1, reads DTGVSQNPRHKITKRGQNVTFRCDPISEHNRLYWYRQTLGQGPEFLTYFQNEAQLEKSRLLSDRFSAERPKGSFSTLEIQRTEQGDSAMYLCASSMLLTEAFFGQGTRLTVV.

The chain joins TRBV6-5 to TRBJ1-2, with D unresolved. The V end was cut by 2 bases, the J end by 7 bases, with 11 bases between. Germline V gives CDR1 MNHEY, CDR2 SVGAGI. This CDR3 has 13 amino acids. The CDR3 sequence is CASSYPGLGGYTF. The CDR3 nucleotides are TGTGCCAGCAGTTACCCGGGGTTGGGTGGCTACACCTTC.

V gene TRBV9 combines with J gene TRBJ2-1, with D uncertain. There are 13 residues in the CDR3. Trimming pared 6 bases from V and 0 bases from J, leaving 7 bases between. Germline V lookup: CDR1 SGDLS, CDR2 YYNGEE. The CDR3 here is CASTSDSYNEQFF. CDR3 DNA: TGTGCCAGCACAAGCGACTCCTACAATGAGCAGTTCTTC.

The chain links TRBV9 to TRBJ2-2, with 7 nucleotides matching TRBD2. The length of the CDR3 is 16 residues. Germline loops: CDR1 SGDLS, CDR2 YYNGEE. V trimming: 4 bases; J trimming: 4 bases; junction bases outside the gene matches: 10. The DNA for the CDR3 is TGTGCCAGCAGCCGGGTAGGGACTACAAGCACCGGGGAGCTGTTTTTT. This translates into CASSRVGTTSTGELFF.

This sequence joins TRBV12-5 and TRBJ2-1; the D is unclear. Looked up from germline, CDR1 is LGHNT and CDR2 is FRNRAP. The CDR3 length is 13 residues. The germline V and J ends were trimmed by 9 bases and 3 bases, with 12 bases remaining between them. The CDR3 sequence is CASNTDVYNEQFF. The CDR3 DNA reads as TGTGCTAGCAACACAGATGTCTACAATGAGCAGTTCTTC.

The rearrangement joins TRBV5-4 to TRBJ2-2; D gene uncertain. The CDR3 spans 14 residues. From germline, CDR1 is SGHNT and CDR2 YYREEE (reference sequence). V lost 0 bases and J 5 bases, leaving 8 bases between the germline ends. CDR3 amino acids: CASSLVAGTGELFF. The CDR3 region has the DNA TGTGCCAGCAGCTTGGTTGCCGGTACCGGGGAGCTGTTTTTT. The whole variable domain, filled in from reference TRBV5-4 and TRBJ2-2, reads ETGVTQSPTHLIKTRGQQVTLRCSSQSGHNTVSWYQQALGQGPQFIFQYYREEENGRGNFPPRFSGLQFPNYSSELNVNALELDDSALYLCASSLVAGTGELFFGEGSRLTVL.

The chain is built from TRBV30 and TRBJ1-2; 10 bases align to TRBD1. The length of the CDR3 is 13 residues. The trim removed 1 base at V and 8 bases at J, leaving 4 bases unmatched. Germline loops: CDR1 GTSNPN, CDR2 SVGIG (reference sequence). This CDR3 is CAWSETGGAGYTF. CDR3 coding DNA: TGTGCCTGGAGTGAGACAGGGGGCGCCGGCTACACCTTC.

The chain recombines TRBV9 with TRBJ2-5; tentatively, D is TRBD2 (6 bases). Trimming took off 6 bases at V and 5 bases at J, with 14 bases between the two ends. CDR3 length: 13 amino acids. Germline V gene data show CDR1 as SGDLS and CDR2 as YYNGEE. The CDR3 reads CASTGEVAETQYF. In nucleotides, the CDR3 is TGTGCCAGCACCGGGGAGGTCGCGGAGACCCAGTACTTC.

The chain couples TRBV7-3 to TRBJ1-1; 9 bases line up with TRBD1. CDR1 and CDR2 from the germline V gene are SGHTA and FQGTGA. J was trimmed by 1 base and V by 4 bases; bases with no gene match: 1. CDR3 length: 14 residues. The CDR3: CASSSGQGNTEAFF. In DNA, the CDR3 is TGTGCCAGCAGCTCGGGACAGGGGAACACTGAAGCTTTCTTT. Complete variable domain (other parts from reference TRBV7-3 and TRBJ1-1): GAGVSQTPSNKVTEKGKYVELRCDPISGHTALYWYRQSLGQGPEFLIYFQGTGAADDSGLPNDRFFAVRPEGSVSTLKIQRTERGDSAVYLCASSSGQGNTEAFFGQGTRLTVV.

This clone turned up a few times. The chain joins TRBV2 to TRBJ1-2, with 9 bases matching TRBD1. Germline loops: CDR1 SNHLY, CDR2 FYNNEI. The J segment lost 5 bases and the V segment lost 3 bases, leaving 1 base of the junction unmatched. The CDR3 is 13 residues long. The CDR3 region is CASSEDRGYGYTF. Written as DNA, the CDR3 is TGTGCCAGCAGTGAGGACAGGGGATATGGCTACACCTTC. The full variable domain, its missing parts supplied by reference TRBV2 and TRBJ1-2, is EPEVTQTPSHQVTQMGQEVILRCVPISNHLYFYWYRQILGQKVEFLVSFYNNEISEKSEIFDDQFSVERPDGSNFTLKIRSTKLEDSAMYFCASSEDRGYGYTFGSGTRLTVV.

This rearrangement joins TRBV2 to TRBJ2-1; possible D gene TRBD1, 5 bases. Germline V gene sequence: CDR1 SNHLY, CDR2 FYNNEI. This CDR3 has 17 residues. Deletions cut 0 bases from V and 0 bases from J, with 12 bases between. CDR3 nucleotides: TGTGCCAGCAGTGAAGCGCTGGGGCCGAGCTCCTACAATGAGCAGTTCTTC. This gives the protein CASSEALGPSSYNEQFF.

The chain carries TRBV25-1 and TRBJ1-1, with a weak D call TRBD1 (6 bases). Germline values: CDR1 MGHDK, CDR2 SYGVNS. V lost 4 bases and J lost 4, with 10 bases in between. The length of the CDR3 is 13 residues. The DNA for the CDR3 is TGTGCCAGCAGTGTACAGGGAATCACTGAAGCTTTCTTT. Its translation: CASSVQGITEAFF. Combining the CDR3 with reference TRBV25-1 and TRBJ1-1 gives the whole variable domain EADIYQTPRYLVIGTGKKITLECSQTMGHDKMYWYQQDPGMELHLIHYSYGVNSTEKGDLSSESTVSRIRTEHFPLTLESARPSHTSQYLCASSVQGITEAFFGQGTRLTVV.

The genes are TRBV11-2 and TRBJ1-1, with D maybe TRBD1 (5 bases). CDR1 is SGHAT and CDR2 is FQNNGV in the germline V gene. V was cut by 1 base and J by 10 bases, with 10 bases left in between. The CDR3 contains 12 residues. The CDR3 protein is CASSLGGAGAFF. The CDR3, as DNA: TGTGCCAGCAGCTTAGGCGGGGCCGGAGCTTTCTTT.

The rearrangement links TRBV6-5 to TRBJ1-4; TRBD1 matches at 7 bases. J was trimmed by 6 bases and V by 6 bases; bases with no gene match: 7. Germline loops: CDR1 MNHEY, CDR2 SVGAGI. The CDR3 has 14 amino acids. The CDR3 spells CASRTYRGDEKLFF. CDR3 coding DNA: TGTGCCAGCAGGACTTACAGGGGAGATGAAAAACTGTTTTTT.

The table lists this clone with a count of one. CDR3 amino acids: CAKTTVKPQGARVYGYTF. CDR3 DNA: TGCGCCAAGACAACTGTTAAACCGCAGGGGGCTAGAGTGTATGGCTACACCTTC. The chain couples TRBV10-1 to TRBJ1-2, with 8 bases lining up with TRBD1. Germline CDR1 is WNHNN and CDR2 is SYGVQD (reference sequence). The V and J ends lost 10 bases and 5 bases, in that order; junction bases with no gene match: 24. The CDR3 covers 18 residues.

This clone was detected only a few times. The chain joins TRBV5-1 to TRBJ1-3; a possible D gene is TRBD1 (6 bases). V was cut by 1 base and J by 2 bases, with 10 bases left in between. Germline lookup yields CDR1 SGHRS and CDR2 YFSETQ. This CDR3 spans 15 amino acids. CDR3 loop: CASSLRDNPGNTIYF. CDR3 nucleotide sequence: TGCGCCAGCAGCTTGCGGGACAATCCTGGAAACACCATATATTTT.

This rearrangement joins TRBV4-3 to TRBJ1-2; 7 positions match TRBD1. The CDR3 runs to 15 residues. The V and J ends lost 2 bases and 2 bases, in that order; junction bases with no gene match: 5. Germline values: CDR1 LGHNA, CDR2 YSLEER. The CDR3 is CASSQPGQWNYGYTF. The CDR3 region has the DNA TGCGCCAGCAGCCAACCGGGACAGTGGAACTATGGCTACACCTTC.

V and J are TRBV6-5 and TRBJ1-3, with D possibly being TRBD1 (6 bases). The CDR3 extends over 15 amino acids. The V gene lost 5 bases and the J gene lost 0 bases, with 11 bases spanning the gap. Germline V gene data show CDR1 as MNHEY and CDR2 as SVGAGI. Here the CDR3 DNA reads TGTGCCAGCAGTCCGGGACACCGCTCTGGAAACACCATATATTTT. It is translated as CASSPGHRSGNTIYF.

CDR3 residues: CASSELGQVYGYTF. The CDR3 region has the DNA TGTGCCAGCAGTGAATTGGGACAAGTCTATGGCTACACCTTC. This chain uses TRBV2 with TRBJ1-2; perhaps TRBD1 as D (6 bases). Trimming stripped 2 bases from V and 4 bases from J, with 11 bases between. Germline V gives CDR1 SNHLY, CDR2 FYNNEI. This CDR3 comprises 14 residues.

The rearrangement uses TRBV27 and TRBJ2-1; D is perhaps TRBD2 (6 bases). This CDR3 is built from 14 residues. Germline lookup yields CDR1 MNHEY and CDR2 SMNVEV (reference sequence). V lost 7 bases, J lost 2 bases, and 12 bases lay in between. The CDR3 sequence: CASKLEGPYNEQFF. The CDR3 nucleotides read TGTGCCAGCAAGCTGGAGGGCCCCTACAATGAGCAGTTCTTC.

This chain joins TRBV6-5 and TRBJ1-2, with D perhaps TRBD1 (5 bases). The CDR3 loop spans 13 amino acids. The V and J ends lost 2 bases and 6 bases respectively, with 10 bases between them. Germline V gives CDR1 MNHEY, CDR2 SVGAGI. CDR3 sequence: CASSYRQSNGYTF. As DNA, the CDR3 is TGTGCCAGCAGTTACCGACAGTCAAATGGCTACACCTTC.

The chain couples TRBV7-6 to TRBJ2-1, with 8 bases matching TRBD1. The CDR3 contains 14 residues. CDR1 is SGHVS, CDR2 FNYEAQ, per germline. The ends lost 5 bases at V and 5 bases at J; junction bases unmatched: 5. CDR3 residues: CASSIGQGDNEQFF. Here the CDR3 DNA reads TGTGCCAGCAGCATCGGACAGGGTGACAATGAGCAGTTCTTC.

The rearrangement joins TRBV7-3 to TRBJ2-2; D possibly corresponds to TRBD2 (7 bases). Trimming cost V 0 bases and J 4 bases, with 15 bases left between them. From germline, CDR1 is SGHTA and CDR2 FQGTGA. The CDR3 extends over 17 amino acids. The chain's CDR3 is CASSLTKGGGGTGELFF. CDR3 DNA: TGTGCCAGCAGCTTAACGAAGGGAGGGGGGGGCACCGGGGAGCTGTTTTTT.

The chain joins TRBV5-1 to TRBJ1-5; D not certain. Trimming removed 1 base at V and 3 bases at J, with 14 bases between. The germline V gene encodes CDR1 SGHRS and CDR2 YFSETQ. The CDR3 spans 16 residues. CDR3 sequence: CASSLTGSPLNQPQHF. The CDR3 region has the DNA TGCGCCAGCAGCTTGACGGGGTCCCCCCTCAATCAGCCCCAGCATTTT.

The chain couples TRBV10-3 to TRBJ2-7; 10 positions agree with TRBD1. Germline V lookup: CDR1 ENHRY, CDR2 SYGVKD. V was clipped by 9 bases and J by 3 bases; unmatched bases: 5. CDR3 length: 13 amino acids. As DNA, the CDR3 is TGTGCCATTCTCGGGACAGGGGACTACGAGCAGTACTTC. This gives the protein CAILGTGDYEQYF.

This clone has a single count. The chain recombines TRBV12-3 or TRBV12-4 with TRBJ1-6, with D maybe TRBD1 (6 bases). V was clipped by 6 bases and J by 14 bases, with 17 bases between them. The length of the CDR3 is 13 residues. The CDR3 coding sequence is TGTGCCAGCAGAAACCGGACAGTTGAAACCCTCCACTTT. Its translation: CASRNRTVETLHF.

This clone was counted once. V and J are TRBV6-6 and TRBJ2-1; TRBD2 matches at 15 bases. CDR3 length: 17 residues. J lost 5 bases, V lost 5 bases, and 7 bases had no gene match. In germline, CDR1 is MNHNY, CDR2 SVGAGI (reference sequence). CDR3 protein: CASSRGLAGGPDNEQFF. The CDR3 nucleotides read TGTGCCAGCAGTCGAGGACTAGCGGGAGGGCCGGACAATGAGCAGTTCTTC.